This T cell receptor beta chain came from a study of blood T cell repertoires in COVID-19. Study-wide context: The United States, Italy and Spain were the sources of the acute and convalescent COVID-19 samples.

Trimming took 4 bases from V and 7 from J; bases not matched to a gene: 11. The CDR3 totals 15 residues. Germline-derived CDR1 and CDR2 are LNHNV and YYDKDF (reference sequence). TCRdb's table, derived via immunoSEQ multiplex PCR, lists solely in-frame clones and lacks some. The top ten clones hold about 5.7% of a sample with about 280,000 clones, about 83% of them seen once. The sequence came from a middle-aged woman who had recovered from COVID-19. This chain joins TRBV15 and TRBJ1-2; 8 bases map to TRBD1. Material for sequencing was PBMCs or T cells enriched from blood (not recorded which). Written as DNA, the CDR3 is TGTGCCACCAGCACTGGACAGGGACCAATGGGTGGCTACACCTTC. As protein: CATSTGQGPMGGYTF. The whole variable domain, filled in from reference TRBV15 and TRBJ1-2, reads DAMVIQNPRYQVTQFGKPVTLSCSQTLNHNVMYWYQQKSSQAPKLLFHYYDKDFNNEADTPDNFQSRRPNTSFCFLDIRSPGLGDTAMYLCATSTGQGPMGGYTFGSGTRLTVV.